What follows is one T cell receptor (beta chain) and its context. The antigen is not known. Combining a sample-barcoded 5' primer with a J-beta primer mix, a second PCR ran for roughly 6 to 12 cycles. A template-switch adaptor containing 12 random nucleotides labeled each cDNA molecule. TCRdb re-derived calls from the 5' RACE reads in MiXCR, one entry per CDR3 protein. The sample has roughly 800,000 distinct CDR3 sequences, roughly 60% seen once; the top ten hold approximately 21%. The entry originates in a study of blood T cells in healthy people across ages. About the research overall: Template-switching capture recovered about one barcoded beta molecule per two T cells. Study-level findings and limits: Samples with more naive T cells showed higher observed beta diversity.

The CDR3 totals 14 residues. Looked up from germline, CDR1 is SGHTA and CDR2 is FQGTGA. Staff drew roughly 10 milliliters of peripheral blood from each donor. This chain links TRBV7-3 with TRBJ2-7, with D possibly being TRBD1 (7 bases). The assigned J gene may be wrong: the sequence end matches TRBJ2-5 better. The sequence came from a man aged 25 to 45 in good health. Sequenced material: blood. DNA of the CDR3: TGTGCCAGCAGCTCAGGGGGGCCCACCGGGACCCAGTACTTC. Protein sequence: CASSSGGPTGTQYF.